This T cell receptor beta chain derives from a study of T-cell memory formation after mild COVID-19. The overall study: There were largely donor-specific TCR clusters. Study results and caveats: Prior to infection, memory already included some responding clones, suggesting cross-reactive memory joined. For contracting clones, CD4+ ones sat mainly in CM and EM, CD8+ in EMRA.

This clonotype was seen more than once but under ten times. Its target is not known. TCR alpha and TCR beta cDNA libraries with sample barcodes and UMIs came from 5'RACE using constant-segment primers. TCRdb analysed the 5' RACE reads with MiXCR anew, one entry per CDR3 protein. The sample holds 550,000 to 700,000 distinct CDR3 sequences, 18% seen once. Germline V CDR1 and CDR2: LGHNA, YSLEER. The V and J ends lost 6 bases and 1 base, in that order; junction bases with no gene match: 4. This CDR3 is 16 amino acids long. The chain recombines TRBV4-3 with TRBJ2-3, with 13 bases matching TRBD2. The receptor comes from an adult woman who had mild COVID-19 (a few samples of this study predate the infection). Cell type and time point are not known. Sequenced: PBMCs or a T cell subset sorted from them (not recorded which). This CDR3 reads CASRTSGRAGTDTQYF. In DNA, the CDR3 is TGCGCCAGCAGAACTAGCGGGAGGGCCGGCACAGATACGCAGTATTTT.